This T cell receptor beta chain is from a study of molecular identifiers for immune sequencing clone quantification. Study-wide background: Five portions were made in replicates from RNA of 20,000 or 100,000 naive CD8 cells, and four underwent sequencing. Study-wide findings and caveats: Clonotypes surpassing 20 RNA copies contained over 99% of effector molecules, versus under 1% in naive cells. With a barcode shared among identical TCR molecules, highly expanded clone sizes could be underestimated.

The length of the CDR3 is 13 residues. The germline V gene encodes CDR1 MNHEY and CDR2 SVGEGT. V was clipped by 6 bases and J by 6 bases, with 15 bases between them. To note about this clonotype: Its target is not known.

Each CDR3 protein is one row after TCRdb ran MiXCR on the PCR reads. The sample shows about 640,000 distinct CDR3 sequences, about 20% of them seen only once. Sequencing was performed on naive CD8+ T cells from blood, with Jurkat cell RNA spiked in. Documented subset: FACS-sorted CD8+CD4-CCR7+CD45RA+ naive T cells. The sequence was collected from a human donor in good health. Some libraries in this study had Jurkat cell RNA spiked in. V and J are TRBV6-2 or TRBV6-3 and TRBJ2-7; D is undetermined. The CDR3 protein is CASSTDNYCEQYF. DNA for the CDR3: TGTGCCAGCAGCACAGACAATTACTGCGAGCAGTACTTC.